This TCR beta chain was recovered during a study of blood T cell repertoires in COVID-19. Background on the study: Spain, Italy and the United States supplied samples that represented acute and convalescent COVID-19. T cells, B-cell-depleted T cells, or PBMCs supplied cDNA or gDNA.

The CDR3 totals 13 residues. V shed 5 bases, J shed 5 bases, and the junction held 3 bases outside the gene matches. Per the germline V gene, CDR1 is SNHLY and CDR2 is FYNNEI. Per the study methods: Using reference gene primer amplification, nucleated cell counts were estimated. Sequencing used immunoSEQ multiplex PCR; TCRdb keeps in-frame clones, though not all of them. V and J calls and clone size follow that table, whereas D and trimming were derived from the DNA. The repertoire has approximately 130,000 clones, more than 75% of them found once; the top ten carry around 18%. This sequence was found in a woman between 45 and 65 years old who had recovered from COVID-19. This sequence joins TRBV2 and TRBJ1-2; TRBD1 matches 9 bases. The sample comprised peripheral blood. In DNA, the CDR3 is TGTGCCAGCAGTACCGGGACAGGGTATGGCTACACCTTC. Its protein product is CASSTGTGYGYTF.